What follows describes a single T cell receptor beta chain. Its antigen is as yet unknown. The data were taken from a study of shared clonotypes between healthy human individuals. Findings and caveats of the study: Clonotypes which were not shared had lower generation probabilities than clonotypes that all four donors shared. Naive subsets generally exceeded memory subsets in estimated richness.

The deep-level immunoSEQ assay was used. The protocol was immunoSEQ multiplex PCR, while the TCRdb copy is restricted to in-frame clones and leaves out a portion. The data contain about 2.4 million clones, roughly 93% of them singletons. Germline CDR1 SGHNT, CDR2 YYREEE (reference sequence). This CDR3 contains 16 residues. With V trimmed by 4 bases and J by 10 bases, 13 bases remained unmatched. All donors qualified as healthy HIV-negative adults and had experienced no recent acute infections or vaccinations. This TCR derives from a man between 18 and 29 years old in good health. Some clones in this sample may be carry-over from other donors' samples. Input material: naive CD4+ T cells from PBMCs. Subset specified: CD45RA+ positively selected. This sequence joins TRBV5-4 and TRBJ2-1; 11 positions match TRBD2. CDR3 sequence (DNA): TGTGCCAGCAGCCCTGGCAGTAGCGGGAGGGCCAGGGAGCAGTTCTTC. Amino acid sequence: CASSPGSSGRAREQFF.